This record looks at one T cell receptor (beta chain) sequence and its context. V dropped 3 bases and J dropped 2; count of bases not matched to a gene: 6. This CDR3 comprises 16 residues. Germline-derived CDR1 and CDR2 are SGHTA and FQGNSA. RNA transcripts yielded amplified TCR beta CDR3 regions. The first-round RT-PCR employed HTBI primers together with the Qiagen OneStep RT-PCR kit. A multiplex PCR was then performed as the second round. TCRdb ran MiXCR on the multiplex PCR reads and lists one entry per CDR3 protein. The sample records a few hundred thousand distinct CDR3 sequences, 35% to 40% being singletons. This entry belongs to a study of Graves' ophthalmopathy and Graves' hyperthyroidism.

The J gene is TRBJ2-7, the V gene TRBV7-2, with 11 bases matching TRBD1. The sequence derives from an adult man with Graves' hyperthyroidism. The sample consisted of peripheral blood or thyroid tissue (not recorded which). CDR3 region: CASSFRDRGTTYEQYF. In nucleotides, the CDR3 is TGTGCCAGCAGCTTCCGGGACAGGGGGACTACCTACGAGCAGTACTTC.